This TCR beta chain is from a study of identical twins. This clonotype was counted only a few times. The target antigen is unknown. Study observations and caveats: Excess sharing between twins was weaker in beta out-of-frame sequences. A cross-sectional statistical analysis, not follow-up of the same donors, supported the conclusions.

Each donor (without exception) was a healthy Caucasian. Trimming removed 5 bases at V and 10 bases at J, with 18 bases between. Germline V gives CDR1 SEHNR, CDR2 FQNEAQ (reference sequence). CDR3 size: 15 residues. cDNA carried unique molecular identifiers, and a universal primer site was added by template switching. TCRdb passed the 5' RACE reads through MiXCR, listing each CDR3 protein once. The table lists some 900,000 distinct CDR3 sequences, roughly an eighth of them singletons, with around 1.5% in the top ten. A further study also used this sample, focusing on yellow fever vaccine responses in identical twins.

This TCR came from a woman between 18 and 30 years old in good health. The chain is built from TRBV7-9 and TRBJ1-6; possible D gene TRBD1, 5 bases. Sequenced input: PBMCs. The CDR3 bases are TGTGCCAGCAGCCGCGTCGGCCAGGGTCGCTCACCCCTCCACTTT. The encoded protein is CASSRVGQGRSPLHF.